What follows are 13 T cell receptor beta chains derived from one specimen sequenced in a study of cytomegalovirus exposure and HLA in healthy donors. PCR employed 60 Vbeta and 13 Jbeta primers. Data came from immunoSEQ multiplex PCR; TCRdb stores just in-frame clones and leaves some out. The sample carries some 150,000 clones, roughly 85% recorded once. The source material was PBMCs. These receptors originate from a man aged 35 to 55 in good health and CMV-seronegative.

A few counts support this clone. The chain combines TRBV4-1 with TRBJ2-1; TRBD2 agrees at 7 bases. Germline CDR1 and CDR2: MGHRA and YSYEKL. This CDR3 has 14 amino acids. V dropped 0 bases and J dropped 13; count of bases not matched to a gene: 9. The CDR3, as DNA: TGCGCCAGCAGCCAAGATGGGAGGGGCAAAGCTCAGTTCTTC. Translating it yields CASSQDGRGKAQFF.

This chain uses TRBV11-3 with TRBJ2-2; TRBD2 is a possible D gene (5 bases). CDR1 is SGHNT, CDR2 YENEEA, per germline. V lost 1 base to trimming and J lost 6 bases, with 15 bases between them. The CDR3 loop spans 16 amino acids. The CDR3 DNA follows: TGTGCCAGCAGCTTAGTACGGACTCGACTATCCGGGGAGCTGTTTTTT. Amino acid sequence: CASSLVRTRLSGELFF.

The rearrangement links TRBV5-4 to TRBJ2-1; 10 nucleotides line up with TRBD2. Germline values: CDR1 SGHNT, CDR2 YYREEE (reference sequence). CDR3 length equals 16 residues. J gave up 4 bases and V 0 bases, and 4 bases lay outside the gene matches. Written as DNA, the CDR3 is TGTGCCAGCAGCTTGGTCGTGACTAGCGGGTACAATGAGCAGTTCTTC. This gives the protein CASSLVVTSGYNEQFF.

The J gene is TRBJ2-1, the V gene TRBV28; 7 positions agree with TRBD2. This CDR3 spans 18 amino acids. With 11 bases clipped from V and 2 bases from J, the junction kept 21 bases outside the gene matches. Germline CDR1 reads MDHEN; CDR2 reads SYDVKM. The CDR3 nucleotides read TGTGCCGGGTTAAGCGGGCGGGAGCCACGGAGTACCTACAATGAGCAGTTCTTC. This translates into CAGLSGREPRSTYNEQFF.

The count of this clone is one. The gene calls are TRBV29-1 and TRBJ2-1, with 11 bases matching TRBD2. CDR3 length equals 13 residues. V was pared by 7 bases and J by 4 bases, with 3 bases of the junction left unmatched. Germline-derived CDR1 and CDR2 are SQVTM and ANQGSEA. CDR3 loop: CSATSGAYNEQFF. CDR3 in DNA: TGCAGCGCGACTAGCGGGGCTTACAATGAGCAGTTCTTC.

The V call is TRBV5-1, the J call TRBJ2-1; 7 bases agree with TRBD2. The germline gives CDR1 SGHRS, CDR2 YFSETQ. The junction had 19 bases not matched to a gene; V was cut back by 4 bases and J by 12 bases. This CDR3 has 16 amino acids. In DNA form, the CDR3 reads TGCGCCAGCAGCCCGGTAGGGTCGCTTAGCGGGTCCGGGCAGTTCTTC. This sequence encodes CASSPVGSLSGSGQFF.

The V and J genes are TRBV27 and TRBJ1-5, with 9 bases identical to TRBD1. The CDR3 totals 17 residues. Germline-derived CDR1 and CDR2 are MNHEY and SMNVEV (reference sequence). Trimming took 8 bases from V and 0 from J; bases not matched to a gene: 11. CDR3 region: CASRRTGADNSNQPQHF. The DNA of the CDR3 is TGTGCCAGCCGGCGGACAGGGGCCGATAATAGCAATCAGCCCCAGCATTTT.

This chain joins TRBV5-4 and TRBJ2-7, with D perhaps TRBD2 (6 bases). The V gene lost 4 bases and the J gene lost 1 base, with 15 bases spanning the gap. The CDR3 contains 15 residues. From germline, CDR1 is SGHNT and CDR2 YYREEE (reference sequence). CDR3 sequence reads: CASSPTPGSSYEQYF. CDR3 nucleotide sequence: TGTGCCAGCAGCCCCACTCCCGGGAGTTCCTACGAGCAGTACTTC.

CDR3 region: CASSTPGAVSYNEQFF. CDR3 nucleotides: TGTGCCAGCAGCACACCGGGAGCGGTGAGTTACAATGAGCAGTTCTTC. The V and J genes are TRBV6-6 and TRBJ2-1, with D maybe TRBD2 (6 bases). Germline-derived CDR1 and CDR2 are MNHNY and SVGAGI (reference sequence). Trimming pared 6 bases from V and 4 bases from J, leaving 19 bases between. The CDR3 runs to 16 residues.

This chain uses TRBV19 with TRBJ1-3, with D hard to call. This CDR3 has 13 residues. The V gene lost 10 bases and the J gene lost 3 bases, with 13 bases spanning the gap. Germline V gives CDR1 LNHDA, CDR2 SQIVND (reference sequence). CDR3 loop: CATLHLSGNTIYF. CDR3 nucleotides: TGTGCCACCCTTCACTTGAGTGGAAACACCATATATTTT.

This chain links TRBV28 with TRBJ2-7, with 11 bases fitting TRBD2. The CDR3 is made up of 15 amino acids. Germline V CDR1 and CDR2: MDHEN, SYDVKM. J was trimmed by 5 bases and V by 3 bases; bases with no gene match: 6. The CDR3: CASSFPTSGSHEQYF. The DNA for the CDR3 is TGTGCCAGCAGTTTCCCCACTAGCGGGAGTCACGAGCAGTACTTC.

This sequence joins TRBV6-4 and TRBJ2-1, with 11 bases fitting TRBD1. This CDR3 has 16 amino acids. Trimming at V came to 3 bases and at J to 8 bases, leaving 9 bases not matched to a gene. Germline-derived CDR1 and CDR2 are MRHNA and SNTAGT. Written as DNA, the CDR3 is TGTGCCAGCAGTGATAACACCGGGACAGGGGGGGATGAGCAGTTCTTC. Protein: CASSDNTGTGGDEQFF.

The V and J genes are TRBV14 and TRBJ2-1, with TRBD2 matching over 13 bases. Germline CDR1 and CDR2: SGHDN and FVKESK. The CDR3 sequence is 16 residues long. Losses at the gene ends were 3 bases for V and 8 bases for J; bases not matched to a gene: 7. The CDR3 reads CASSHQLAGGPHEQFF. In nucleotides, the CDR3 is TGTGCCAGCAGCCACCAACTAGCGGGAGGGCCCCATGAGCAGTTCTTC.